This T cell receptor beta chain was observed in a study of spatial heterogeneity in lung cancer. Time point reported: sample taken at primary tumor resection. This clonotype was counted many times. Its antigen remains unknown. The CDR3 has 16 amino acids. The junction had 6 bases not matched to a gene; V was cut back by 0 bases and J by 4 bases. Germline assignment: CDR1 DFQATT and CDR2 SNEGSKA (reference sequence). Study outcomes and limitations: Tumor mutation count correlated with how many alpha and beta TCRs expanded intratumorally.

TCRdb reanalysed the 5' RACE reads using MiXCR and keeps one entry per CDR3 protein. The data show about 2,300 distinct CDR3 sequences, approximately 13% seen once. Sample: lung tumor tissue, taken at surgery. V is TRBV20-1 and J is TRBJ1-5, with 10 positions matching TRBD1. This receptor was taken from a male donor with early-stage non-small cell lung cancer. The chain's CDR3 is CSAREWDRGLNQPQHF. DNA for the CDR3: TGCAGTGCTAGAGAGTGGGACAGGGGATTAAATCAGCCCCAGCATTTT.